This entry features one T cell receptor (beta chain) sequence. The antigen is undetermined. CDR3 length: 12 residues. Germline V gene lookup returns CDR1 SGHTA and CDR2 FQGTGA. The V gene lost 3 bases and the J gene lost 3 bases, with 5 bases spanning the gap. The assay was immunoSEQ multiplex PCR, and TCRdb's table has in-frame clones only and misses some. The sample records under 200,000 clones, 89% being singletons. These data belong to a study of cytomegalovirus exposure and HLA in healthy donors. Across the study: A later analysis reported the same platform for the roughly 120 validation repertoires and the 500 to 700 first-cohort repertoires.

General study findings and limits: There were some public TCRs occurring in many donors, but most TCR sequences were rare. In a later analysis, first-cohort TCR clusters were found to tend to co-occur in the 130 or so validation repertoires. Specific recognition of CMV antigens was confirmed in vitro for a few chains (all CMV-associated).

The clonotype comes from a man between 18 and 29 years old in good health and CMV-seropositive. The J gene is TRBJ1-1, the V gene TRBV7-3; D is ambiguous. Specimen: PBMCs. The CDR3 here is CASSFGDTEAFF. Written as DNA, the CDR3 is TGTGCCAGCAGCTTCGGTGACACTGAAGCTTTCTTT.